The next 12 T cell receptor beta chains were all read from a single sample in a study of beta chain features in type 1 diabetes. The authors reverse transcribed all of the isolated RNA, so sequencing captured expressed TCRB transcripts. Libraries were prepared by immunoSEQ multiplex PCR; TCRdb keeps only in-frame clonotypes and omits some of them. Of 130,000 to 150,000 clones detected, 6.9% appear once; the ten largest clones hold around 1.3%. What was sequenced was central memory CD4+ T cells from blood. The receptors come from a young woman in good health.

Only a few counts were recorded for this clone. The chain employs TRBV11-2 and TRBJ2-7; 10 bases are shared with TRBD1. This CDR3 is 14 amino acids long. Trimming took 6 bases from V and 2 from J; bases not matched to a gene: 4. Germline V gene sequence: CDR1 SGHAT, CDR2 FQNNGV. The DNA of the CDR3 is TGTGCCAGCAGTGGGACAGGGGTACCCTACGAGCAGTACTTC. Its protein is CASSGTGVPYEQYF.

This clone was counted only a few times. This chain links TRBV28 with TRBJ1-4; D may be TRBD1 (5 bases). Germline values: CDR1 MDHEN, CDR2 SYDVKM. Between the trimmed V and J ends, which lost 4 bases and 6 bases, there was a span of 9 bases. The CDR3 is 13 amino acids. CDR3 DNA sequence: TGTGCCAGCAGTTCCCCCAGGGATGAAAAACTGTTTTTT. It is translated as CASSSPRDEKLFF.

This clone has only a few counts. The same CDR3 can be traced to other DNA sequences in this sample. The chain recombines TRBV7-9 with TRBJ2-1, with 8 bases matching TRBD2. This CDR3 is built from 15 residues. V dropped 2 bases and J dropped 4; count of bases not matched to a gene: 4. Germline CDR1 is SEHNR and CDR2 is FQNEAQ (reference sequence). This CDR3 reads CASSLLLAEYNEQFF. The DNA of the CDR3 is TGTGCCAGCAGCTTATTACTAGCGGAGTACAATGAGCAGTTCTTC.

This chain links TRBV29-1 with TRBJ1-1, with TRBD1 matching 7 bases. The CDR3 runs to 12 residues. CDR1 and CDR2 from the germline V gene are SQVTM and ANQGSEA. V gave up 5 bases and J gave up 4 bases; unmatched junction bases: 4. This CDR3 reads CSVWDSFTEAFF. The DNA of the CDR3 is TGCAGCGTTTGGGACAGCTTCACTGAAGCTTTCTTT.

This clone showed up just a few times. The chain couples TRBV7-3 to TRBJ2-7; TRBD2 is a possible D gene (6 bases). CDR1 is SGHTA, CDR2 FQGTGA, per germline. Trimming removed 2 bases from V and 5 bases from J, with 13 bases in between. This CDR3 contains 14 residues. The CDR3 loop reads CASSLSPGVNEQYF. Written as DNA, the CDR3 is TGTGCCAGCAGCTTATCACCGGGAGTTAACGAGCAGTACTTC. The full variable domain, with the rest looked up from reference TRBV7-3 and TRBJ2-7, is GAGVSQTPSNKVTEKGKYVELRCDPISGHTALYWYRQSLGQGPEFLIYFQGTGAADDSGLPNDRFFAVRPEGSVSTLKIQRTERGDSAVYLCASSLSPGVNEQYFGPGTRLTVT.

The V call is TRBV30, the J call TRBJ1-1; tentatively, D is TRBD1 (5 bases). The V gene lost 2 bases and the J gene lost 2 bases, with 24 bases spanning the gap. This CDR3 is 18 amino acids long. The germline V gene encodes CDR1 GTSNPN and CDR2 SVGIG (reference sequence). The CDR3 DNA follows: TGTGCCTGGAGTAACCCCCCGATGATGGGGGGGATTAACACTGAAGCTTTCTTT. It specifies CAWSNPPMMGGINTEAFF. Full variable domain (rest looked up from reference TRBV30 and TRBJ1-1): SQTIHQWPATLVQPVGSPLSLECTVEGTSNPNLYWYRQAAGRGLQLLFYSVGIGQISSEVPQNLSASRPQDRQFILSSKKLLLSDSGFYLCAWSNPPMMGGINTEAFFGQGTRLTVV.

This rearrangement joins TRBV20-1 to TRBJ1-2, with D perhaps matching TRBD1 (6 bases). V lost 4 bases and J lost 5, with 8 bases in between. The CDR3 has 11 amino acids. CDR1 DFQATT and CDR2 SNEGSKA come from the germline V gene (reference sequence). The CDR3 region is CSATGQYGYTF. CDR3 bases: TGCAGTGCTACCGGACAGTATGGCTACACCTTC.

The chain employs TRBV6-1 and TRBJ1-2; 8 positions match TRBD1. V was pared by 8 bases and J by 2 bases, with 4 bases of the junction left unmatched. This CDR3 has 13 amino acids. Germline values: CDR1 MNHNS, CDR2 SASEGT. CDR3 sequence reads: CASRDRWNYGYTF. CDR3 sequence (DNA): TGTGCCAGCCGGGACAGGTGGAACTATGGCTACACCTTC.

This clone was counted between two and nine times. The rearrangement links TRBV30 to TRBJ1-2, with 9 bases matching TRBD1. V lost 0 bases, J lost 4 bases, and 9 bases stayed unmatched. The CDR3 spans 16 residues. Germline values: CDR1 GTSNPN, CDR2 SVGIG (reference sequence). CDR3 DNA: TGTGCCTGGAGTGTACCCTCAACAGGGGGCGGCTATGGCTACACCTTC. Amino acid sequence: CAWSVPSTGGGYGYTF.

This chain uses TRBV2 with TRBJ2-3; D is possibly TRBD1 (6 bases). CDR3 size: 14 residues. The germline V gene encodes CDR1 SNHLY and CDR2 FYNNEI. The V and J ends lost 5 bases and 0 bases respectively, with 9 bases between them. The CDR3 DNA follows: TGTGCCAGCAGTCTACAGGGTAGCACAGATACGCAGTATTTT. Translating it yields CASSLQGSTDTQYF.

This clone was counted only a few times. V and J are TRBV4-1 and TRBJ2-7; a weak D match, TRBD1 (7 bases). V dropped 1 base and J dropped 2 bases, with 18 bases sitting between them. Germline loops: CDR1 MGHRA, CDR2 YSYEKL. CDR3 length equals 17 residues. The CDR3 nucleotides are TGCGCCAGCAGCCAAGGGGGGGCCGGGACAGCCGCCTACGAGCAGTACTTC. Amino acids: CASSQGGAGTAAYEQYF.

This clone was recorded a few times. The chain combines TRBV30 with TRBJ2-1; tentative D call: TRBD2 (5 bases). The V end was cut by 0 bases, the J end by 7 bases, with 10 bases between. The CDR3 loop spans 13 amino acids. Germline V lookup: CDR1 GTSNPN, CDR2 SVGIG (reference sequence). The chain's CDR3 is CAWSVLLANEQFF. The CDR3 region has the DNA TGTGCCTGGAGTGTTCTGCTAGCTAATGAGCAGTTCTTC.